Reported below is one TCR beta chain. Its matching antigen is unknown. The data stem from a study of identical twins. Findings and caveats of the study: There were fewer insertions in abundant cord blood beta clonotypes, but memory repertoires showed no such pattern.

The germline CDR1 and CDR2 sequences are SEHNR and FQNEAQ (reference sequence). This CDR3 is built from 16 residues. V was pared by 0 bases and J by 5 bases, with 17 bases between. TCRdb itself ran the 5' RACE reads through MiXCR, one entry per CDR3 protein. This sample has about 790,000 distinct CDR3 sequences, with about 20% found just once. The same sample was also used in a study of T cells expressing NK-cell markers. That study reports: In the group of eight sequenced donors, seven were HCMV-seropositive and one was seronegative. These clonotypes, the leaders elsewhere, also led the CD3+CD56-NKG2C+ fraction in a handful of donors. Evidence did not settle whether expanded NKG2C+ T cell clones targeted HCMV.

The rearrangement uses TRBV7-9 and TRBJ2-7, with D perhaps matching TRBD1 (7 bases). Sample: PBMCs. The sequence was collected from a woman between 18 and 29 years old in good health. In DNA form, the CDR3 reads TGTGCCAGCAGCTTAGCGCGGGGACAGATGAGGGACGAGCAGTACTTC. Amino acid sequence: CASSLARGQMRDEQYF.